The entry that follows covers one T cell receptor beta chain sequence. Its cognate antigen is unknown. The CDR3 loop spans 14 amino acids. Germline CDR1 SGHRS, CDR2 YFSETQ. V shed 2 bases and J shed 4 bases, with 12 bases lying between them. A history of autoimmune disease or systemic immunosuppression excluded patients. This entry belongs to a study of OX40 agonist ivuxolimab in advanced cancers. Study overall: Partial responses were achieved by three patients, one with hepatocellular carcinoma and two with cutaneous melanoma.

Findings and caveats of the study: Among T cells, CD8+ cells averaged more expanded clones than CD4+ cells. Doses of 0.1 to 3.0 mg/kg were accompanied by clonal expansion of CD4+ and CD8+ blood T cells by week 6.

The data were produced by immunoSEQ multiplex PCR, yet TCRdb's version contains in-frame clones alone and is incomplete. The table shows approximately 89,000 clones, with approximately 90% occurring only once. The sequence derives from an adult with an advanced solid tumor such as melanoma, head and neck, liver or kidney cancer. The rearrangement links TRBV5-1 to TRBJ2-5; a weak D match, TRBD2 (6 bases). This material consisted of CD4+ or CD8+ T cells sorted from blood, taken in a trial of the OX40 agonist ivuxolimab. CDR3 bases: TGCGCCAGCAGCTTTGGGGAGGCGCCAGAGACCCAGTACTTC. Translated, it gives CASSFGEAPETQYF.